This passage covers 29 T cell receptor beta chains from one sample sequenced in a study of cytomegalovirus exposure and HLA in healthy donors. Primers for the PCR totalled 60 Vbeta and 13 Jbeta. Data came from immunoSEQ multiplex PCR; TCRdb stores just in-frame clones and leaves some out. The sample shows about 100,000 clones, 75% of them seen only once. The sample consisted of PBMCs. All receptors derive from a man between 45 and 60 years old in good health and CMV-seronegative.

This clone was detected a few times. The chain joins TRBV19 to TRBJ1-5; D is possibly TRBD1 (5 bases). V lost 7 bases, J lost 9 bases, and 13 bases lay in between. Germline CDR1 reads LNHDA; CDR2 reads SQIVND (reference sequence). The CDR3 has 12 residues. For the CDR3, the DNA is TGTGCCAGTACCAATAGGGGTTTGCCCCAGCATTTT. Its translation: CASTNRGLPQHF. Looking up the rest from reference TRBV19 and TRBJ1-5 gives the full variable domain: DGGITQSPKYLFRKEGQNVTLSCEQNLNHDAMYWYRQDPGQGLRLIYYSQIVNDFQKGDIAEGYSVSREKKESFPLTVTSAQKNPTAFYLCASTNRGLPQHFGDGTRLSIL.

The chain recombines TRBV2 with TRBJ1-3, with a tentative D call TRBD1 (5 bases). Trimming removed 6 bases from V and 0 bases from J, with 12 bases in between. CDR3 length equals 15 residues. Germline loops: CDR1 SNHLY, CDR2 FYNNEI. The CDR3 DNA reads as TGTGCCAGCAGCCAACAGGCCCACTCTGGAAACACCATATATTTT. Residues: CASSQQAHSGNTIYF.

The chain recombines TRBV29-1 with TRBJ2-5, with 11 bases identical to TRBD2. V shed 2 bases and J 10 bases; nucleotides not matched to a gene: 9. In germline, CDR1 is SQVTM, CDR2 ANQGSEA. The CDR3 sequence is 14 residues long. CDR3 sequence: CSVELAGGKGLQYF. The CDR3 region has the DNA TGCAGCGTTGAACTAGCGGGAGGAAAAGGGCTCCAGTACTTC.

This chain uses TRBV4-3 with TRBJ2-3; D call uncertain. The V gene lost 0 bases and the J gene lost 0 bases, with 10 bases spanning the gap. Germline CDR1 LGHNA, CDR2 YSLEER. There are 16 residues in the CDR3. The CDR3 region is CASSQEARPSTDTQYF. The CDR3 DNA is TGCGCCAGCAGCCAAGAGGCTAGACCGAGCACAGATACGCAGTATTTT.

In regard to this clone: The CDR3 does not end in the conserved phenylalanine or tryptophan, so this is likely a read error. The limits of the CDR3 on the DNA are not certain, so only TCRdb's listed CDR3 is given. CDR3 loop: CASSLEEGGRV. This chain uses TRBV5-6 with TRBJ1-1. Termini included, the CDR3 measures 11 amino acids. Germline V gene lookup returns CDR1 SGHDT and CDR2 YYEEEE.

The J gene is TRBJ1-3, the V gene TRBV29-1; perhaps TRBD1 as D (5 bases). Germline CDR1 reads SQVTM; CDR2 reads ANQGSEA. This CDR3 has 13 residues. Trimming stripped 4 bases from V and 2 bases from J, with 9 bases between. In nucleotides, the CDR3 is TGCAGCGTTGGCGGGACGGCTGGAAACACCATATATTTT. It specifies CSVGGTAGNTIYF.

V gene TRBV5-1 combines with J gene TRBJ2-1, with 8 bases that match TRBD1. The ends lost 4 bases at V and 6 bases at J; junction bases unmatched: 6. The germline CDR1 and CDR2 sequences are SGHRS and YFSETQ. The CDR3 totals 14 residues. This CDR3 is CASSRLQGANEQFF. In DNA, the CDR3 is TGCGCCAGCAGCCGCCTTCAGGGGGCCAATGAGCAGTTCTTC.

The chain joins TRBV29-1 to TRBJ2-3; maybe TRBD1 (6 bases). The germline CDR1 and CDR2 sequences are SQVTM and ANQGSEA. V was shortened by 5 bases and J by 0 bases, with 12 bases between the two germline ends. The CDR3 consists of 14 residues. CDR3 in DNA: TGCAGCGTTAATAGGGACATTAGCACAGATACGCAGTATTTT. Translated, it gives CSVNRDISTDTQYF.

V gene TRBV18 combines with J gene TRBJ2-7; weak D call: TRBD1 (6 bases). V was shortened by 4 bases and J by 3 bases, with 16 bases between the two germline ends. The CDR3 spans 15 residues. Germline lookup yields CDR1 KGHSH and CDR2 LQKENI. CDR3 sequence: CASSLGRGINYEQYF. The CDR3, as DNA: TGTGCCAGCTCACTTGGCAGGGGCATCAACTACGAGCAGTACTTC.

V gene TRBV15 combines with J gene TRBJ2-3, with 7 bases lining up with TRBD2. Germline V gives CDR1 LNHNV, CDR2 YYDKDF (reference sequence). J was trimmed by 3 bases and V by 0 bases; bases with no gene match: 15. The CDR3 covers 19 residues. The CDR3 reads CATSRDFVVGAGSTDTQYF. In DNA form, the CDR3 reads TGTGCCACCAGCAGAGATTTCGTGGTAGGAGCGGGAAGTACAGATACGCAGTATTTT.

This clone was recorded a few times. This chain joins TRBV19 and TRBJ2-2; 11 bases are a match to TRBD1. The CDR3 has 14 amino acids. After removal of 5 bases from V and 5 bases from J, the junction contained 1 base not matched to a gene. Per the germline V gene, CDR1 is LNHDA and CDR2 is SQIVND (reference sequence). The CDR3 loop is CASSGTGGTGELFF. The CDR3 DNA reads TGTGCCAGTAGTGGGACAGGGGGAACCGGGGAGCTGTTTTTT.

The chain recombines TRBV11-3 with TRBJ2-1; TRBD2 might be the D (5 bases). Per the germline V gene, CDR1 is SGHNT and CDR2 is YENEEA. Trimming pared 4 bases from V and 13 bases from J, leaving 17 bases between. CDR3 size: 13 residues. CDR3 nucleotides: TGTGCCAGCAGCTCAAGGCGACTAACTCCCCAGTTCTTC. Its protein product is CASSSRRLTPQFF.

This clone was seen a few times. The gene calls are TRBV15 and TRBJ2-4; 7 bases align to TRBD1. V lost 0 bases and J lost 8; bases outside the gene matches: 13. This CDR3 contains 17 residues. CDR1 and CDR2 (germline): LNHNV, YYDKDF (reference sequence). The CDR3 DNA reads as TGTGCCACCAGCAGAGAGGTCCATCCGGGACAGCAGGACATTCAGTACTTC. Translated: CATSREVHPGQQDIQYF.

This clone was picked up a small number of times. This chain connects TRBV28 to TRBJ1-1; 9 nucleotides match TRBD1. The length of the CDR3 is 15 residues. Losses at the gene ends were 4 bases for V and 4 bases for J; bases not matched to a gene: 7. Germline assignment: CDR1 MDHEN and CDR2 SYDVKM. CDR3 DNA: TGTGCCAGCAGTTCTTTAACAGGGGGCATCACTGAAGCTTTCTTT. It encodes CASSSLTGGITEAFF.

A few counts support this clone. The chain uses TRBV5-6 and TRBJ2-3, with 11 bases lining up with TRBD2. The CDR3 is 16 amino acids. Germline V gives CDR1 SGHDT, CDR2 YYEEEE. After removal of 5 bases from V and 4 bases from J, the junction contained 9 bases not matched to a gene. CDR3: CASSIFTSGGPDTQYF. In DNA, the CDR3 is TGTGCCAGCAGTATTTTCACTAGCGGGGGACCAGATACGCAGTATTTT.

The J gene is TRBJ2-3, the V gene TRBV9; the D gene is possibly TRBD1 (5 bases). CDR1 is SGDLS and CDR2 is YYNGEE in the germline V gene. The CDR3 is 15 amino acids. Trimming cost V 4 bases and J 1 base, with 13 bases left between them. CDR3 DNA sequence: TGTGCCAGCAGCAAGGAAGGGGTAGGCACAGATACGCAGTATTTT. It specifies CASSKEGVGTDTQYF.

The chain joins TRBV7-3 to TRBJ2-3; possible D gene TRBD2, 5 bases. The CDR3 length is 13 residues. The germline V gene has CDR1 SGHTA and CDR2 FQGTGA. Trimming took 4 bases from V and 4 from J, leaving 9 bases between them. CDR3 sequence (DNA): TGTGCCAGCAGCTCTTCCGGGGCAGATACGCAGTATTTT. Its translation is CASSSSGADTQYF.

V and J are TRBV29-1 and TRBJ2-2, with D tentatively TRBD1 (5 bases). There are 13 residues in the CDR3. Germline loops: CDR1 SQVTM, CDR2 ANQGSEA. Trimming shortened V by 6 bases and J by 5 bases, and 13 bases separated the two germline ends. In DNA form, the CDR3 reads TGCAGCGTCTTACCGACAGCGACCGGGGAGCTGTTTTTT. It yields the protein CSVLPTATGELFF.

This chain joins TRBV5-4 and TRBJ2-1, with 10 bases aligning to TRBD2. V lost 5 bases, J lost 5 bases, and 4 bases stayed unmatched. This CDR3 region has 14 residues. Germline lookup yields CDR1 SGHNT and CDR2 YYREEE (reference sequence). The CDR3 sequence: CASRERGGDNEQFF. In DNA, the CDR3 is TGTGCCAGCAGAGAGCGGGGGGGGGACAATGAGCAGTTCTTC. The whole variable domain, filled in from reference TRBV5-4 and TRBJ2-1, reads ETGVTQSPTHLIKTRGQQVTLRCSSQSGHNTVSWYQQALGQGPQFIFQYYREEENGRGNFPPRFSGLQFPNYSSELNVNALELDDSALYLCASRERGGDNEQFFGPGTRLTVL.

This clone has a handful of counts. This rearrangement joins TRBV27 to TRBJ2-7; D is unresolved. Germline V gives CDR1 MNHEY, CDR2 SMNVEV (reference sequence). V lost 3 bases and J lost 2, with 11 bases in between. The CDR3 runs 14 residues. The CDR3 reads CASSFSVDTYEQYF. CDR3 coding DNA: TGTGCCAGCAGTTTTTCCGTAGATACCTACGAGCAGTACTTC.

The chain joins TRBV7-2 to TRBJ1-2, with TRBD1 identical over 8 bases. Germline-derived CDR1 and CDR2 are SGHTA and FQGNSA. The ends lost 6 bases at V and 9 bases at J; junction bases unmatched: 12. The CDR3 totals 14 residues. The CDR3 bases are TGTGCCAGCAGTTCGACCTCCGGGACAGGAAGCTACACCTTC. Translation gives CASSSTSGTGSYTF.

The rearrangement uses TRBV2 and TRBJ2-7, with 8 positions matching TRBD1. CDR1 is SNHLY and CDR2 is FYNNEI in the germline V gene. The J segment lost 2 bases and the V segment lost 4 bases, leaving 4 bases of the junction unmatched. The CDR3 covers 14 residues. CDR3 bases: TGTGCCAGCAGTGTGGAACAGGGGGCCTACGAGCAGTACTTC. This encodes CASSVEQGAYEQYF.

The rearrangement joins TRBV19 to TRBJ2-5, with D possibly matching TRBD2 (5 bases). The CDR3 spans 14 residues. CDR1 and CDR2 from the germline V gene are LNHDA and SQIVND (reference sequence). With 1 base removed from V and 4 bases from J, the gap between germline ends came to 10 bases. The CDR3 region is CASSIVRGIETQYF. In DNA form, the CDR3 reads TGTGCCAGTAGTATAGTCCGAGGGATAGAGACCCAGTACTTC.

The genes are TRBV14 and TRBJ2-6; D call uncertain. The CDR3 contains 13 residues. Deletions cut 6 bases from V and 0 bases from J, with 3 bases between. Looked up from germline, CDR1 is SGHDN and CDR2 is FVKESK. CDR3 region: CASRLSGANVLTF. The CDR3 DNA reads as TGTGCCAGCAGACTCTCTGGGGCCAACGTCCTGACTTTC.

About this clone itself: One end of the junction fails to match germline, which may point to a read error. The chain recombines TRBV7-9 with TRBJ1-3, with D tentatively TRBD1 (6 bases). In germline, CDR1 is SEHNR, CDR2 FQNEAQ (reference sequence). The CDR3 has 17 residues. The CDR3 protein is CSSSSSRDNASGNTIYF. DNA of the CDR3: TGTTCCAGCAGCTCTAGCCGGGACAATGCATCTGGAAACACCATATATTTT.

This clone came up once. This chain connects TRBV19 to TRBJ1-1; 7 bases agree with TRBD1. There are 14 residues in the CDR3. V shed 7 bases, J shed 5 bases, and the junction held 10 bases outside the gene matches. Germline V lookup: CDR1 LNHDA, CDR2 SQIVND (reference sequence). The CDR3, as DNA: TGTGCCAGTATCCCGACAGGGATGGGGACTGAAGCTTTCTTT. Translating it yields CASIPTGMGTEAFF. The full variable domain, in which reference TRBV19 and TRBJ1-1 provide the parts outside the CDR3, is DGGITQSPKYLFRKEGQNVTLSCEQNLNHDAMYWYRQDPGQGLRLIYYSQIVNDFQKGDIAEGYSVSREKKESFPLTVTSAQKNPTAFYLCASIPTGMGTEAFFGQGTRLTVV.

The chain employs TRBV6-6 and TRBJ1-2, with 8 bases fitting TRBD1. The ends lost 6 bases at V and 7 bases at J; junction bases unmatched: 10. This CDR3 region has 14 residues. Per the germline V gene, CDR1 is MNHNY and CDR2 is SVGAGI (reference sequence). The CDR3 region is CASSLPDRESGYTF. The CDR3 nucleotides are TGTGCCAGCAGCCTTCCGGACAGGGAGAGTGGCTACACCTTC.

The J gene is TRBJ2-1, the V gene TRBV2, with 9 bases that match TRBD2. The CDR3 spans 13 residues. V dropped 6 bases and J dropped 4; count of bases not matched to a gene: 1. CDR1 and CDR2 from the germline V gene are SNHLY and FYNNEI. CDR3 in DNA: TGTGCCAGCAGGACTAGCGGATACAATGAGCAGTTCTTC. Translating gives CASRTSGYNEQFF.

The genes are TRBV11-3 and TRBJ2-7; 10 bases map to TRBD1. The ends lost 4 bases at V and 6 bases at J; junction bases unmatched: 6. Germline loops: CDR1 SGHNT, CDR2 YENEEA. The length of the CDR3 is 14 residues. CDR3: CASSSGTGDSEQYF. In nucleotides, the CDR3 is TGTGCCAGCAGCTCCGGGACAGGGGACAGCGAGCAGTACTTC.